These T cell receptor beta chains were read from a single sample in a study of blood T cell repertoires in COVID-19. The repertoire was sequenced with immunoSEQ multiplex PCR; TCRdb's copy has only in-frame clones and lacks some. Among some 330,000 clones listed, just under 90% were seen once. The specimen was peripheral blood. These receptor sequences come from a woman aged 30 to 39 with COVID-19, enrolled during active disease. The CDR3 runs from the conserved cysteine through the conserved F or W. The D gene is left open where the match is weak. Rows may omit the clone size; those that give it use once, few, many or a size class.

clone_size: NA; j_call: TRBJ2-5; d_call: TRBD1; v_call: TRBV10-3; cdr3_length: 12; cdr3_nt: TGTGCCATCAAGGGACAGGCAGAGACCCAGTACTTC; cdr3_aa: CAIKGQAETQYF
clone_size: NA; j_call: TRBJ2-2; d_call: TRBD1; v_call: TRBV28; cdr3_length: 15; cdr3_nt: TGTGCCAGCAGTTTCCCCCGGACAGGGCCCGGGGAGCTGTTTTTT; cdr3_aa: CASSFPRTGPGELFF
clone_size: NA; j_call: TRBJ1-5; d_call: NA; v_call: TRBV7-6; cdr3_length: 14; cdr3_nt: TGTGCCAGCAGCTCTACTGACGGGGTTCAGCCCCAGCATTTT; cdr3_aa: CASSSTDGVQPQHF
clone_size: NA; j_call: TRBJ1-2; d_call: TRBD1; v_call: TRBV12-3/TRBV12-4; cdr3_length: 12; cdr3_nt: TGTGCCAGCAGTGGGACAGTCTATGGCTACACCTTC; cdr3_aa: CASSGTVYGYTF
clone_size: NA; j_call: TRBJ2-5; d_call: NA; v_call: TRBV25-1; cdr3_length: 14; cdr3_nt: TGTGCCAGCAGTGAATCTCTTACTGCAGAGACCCAGTACTTC; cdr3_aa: CASSESLTAETQYF
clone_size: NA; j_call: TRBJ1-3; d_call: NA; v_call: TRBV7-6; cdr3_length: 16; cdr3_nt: TGTGCCAGCAGCTTAGCGCCCCCTCCGACAGGAAACACCATATATTTT; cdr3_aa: CASSLAPPPTGNTIYF
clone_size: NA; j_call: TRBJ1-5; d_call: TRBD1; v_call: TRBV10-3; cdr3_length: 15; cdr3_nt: TGTGCCATCAGTGAAAGAGGGACAGATGATCAGCCCCAGCATTTT; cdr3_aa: CAISERGTDDQPQHF
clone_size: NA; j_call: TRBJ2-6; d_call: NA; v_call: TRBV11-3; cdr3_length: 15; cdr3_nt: TGTGCCAGCAGCTTAGTGGGGCGTGGGGCCAACGTCCTGACTTTC; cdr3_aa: CASSLVGRGANVLTF
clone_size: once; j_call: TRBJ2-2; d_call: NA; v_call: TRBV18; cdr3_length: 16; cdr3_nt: TGTGCCAGCTCACCTGGTGCAGGGGTCGACACCGGGGAGCTGTTTTTT; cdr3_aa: CASSPGAGVDTGELFF
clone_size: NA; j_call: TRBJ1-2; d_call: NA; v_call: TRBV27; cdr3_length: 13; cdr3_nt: TGTGCCAGTCAGGGTGTAGAGGACTATGGCTACACCTTC; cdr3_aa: CASQGVEDYGYTF
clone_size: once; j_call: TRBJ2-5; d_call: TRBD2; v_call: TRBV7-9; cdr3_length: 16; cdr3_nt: TGTGCCAGCAGCTTGGGACTAGCGGGGGGAGGAGAGACCCAGTACTTC; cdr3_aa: CASSLGLAGGGETQYF
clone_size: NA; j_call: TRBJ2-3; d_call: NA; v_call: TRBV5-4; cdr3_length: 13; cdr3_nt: TGTGCCAGCGCGGTAGCAGACACAGATACGCAGTATTTT; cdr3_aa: CASAVADTDTQYF
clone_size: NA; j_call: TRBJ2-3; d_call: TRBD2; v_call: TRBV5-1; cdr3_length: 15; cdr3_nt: TGCGCCAGCAGCTTGGTGGGACTAGGGTTTGATACGCAGTATTTT; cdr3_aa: CASSLVGLGFDTQYF
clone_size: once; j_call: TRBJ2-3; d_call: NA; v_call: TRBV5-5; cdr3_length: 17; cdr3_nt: TGTGCCAGCAGACAAAAGCCCCAGGGGTTAGGCACAGATACGCAGTATTTT; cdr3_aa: CASRQKPQGLGTDTQYF
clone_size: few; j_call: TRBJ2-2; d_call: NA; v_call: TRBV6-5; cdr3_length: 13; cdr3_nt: TGTGCCAGCAGGCAAACGGGTACCGGGGAGCTGTTTTTT; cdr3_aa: CASRQTGTGELFF
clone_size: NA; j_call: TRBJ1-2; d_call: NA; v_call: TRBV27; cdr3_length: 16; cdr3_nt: TGTGCCAGCAGTTCGCCCGGGACATCGACCCCGTCCAGCTACACCTTC; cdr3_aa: CASSSPGTSTPSSYTF
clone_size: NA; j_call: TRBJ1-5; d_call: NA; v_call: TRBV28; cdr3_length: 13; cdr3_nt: TGTGCCAGCACCCGACGGAGTAATCAGCCCCAGCATTTT; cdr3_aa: CASTRRSNQPQHF
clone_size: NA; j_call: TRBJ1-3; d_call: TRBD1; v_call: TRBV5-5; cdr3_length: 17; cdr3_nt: TGTGCCAGCAGCGATTATCAATGGGACAGTACTGGAAACACCATATATTTT; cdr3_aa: CASSDYQWDSTGNTIYF
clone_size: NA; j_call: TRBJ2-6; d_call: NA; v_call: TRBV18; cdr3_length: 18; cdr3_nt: TGTGCCAGCTCACCACGTACAGGGAGACTCTCTGGGGCCAACGTCCTGACTTTC; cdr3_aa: CASSPRTGRLSGANVLTF
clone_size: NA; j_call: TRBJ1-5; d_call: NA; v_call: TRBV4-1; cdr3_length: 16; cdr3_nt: TGCGCCAGCAGCCAAACGCCGTCAGGCGGGAATCAGCCCCAGCATTTT; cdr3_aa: CASSQTPSGGNQPQHF
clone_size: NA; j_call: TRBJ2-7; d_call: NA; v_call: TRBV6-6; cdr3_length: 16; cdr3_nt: TGTGCCAGCAGAACGGGGGTTGGACCGCTGGGCTACGAGCAGTACTTC; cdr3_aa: CASRTGVGPLGYEQYF
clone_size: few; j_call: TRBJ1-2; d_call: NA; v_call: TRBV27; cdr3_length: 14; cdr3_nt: TGTGCCAGCACCCCTTCGGGGGGTATCTATGGCTACACCTTC; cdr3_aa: CASTPSGGIYGYTF
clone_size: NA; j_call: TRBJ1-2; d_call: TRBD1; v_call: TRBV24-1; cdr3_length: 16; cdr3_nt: TGTGCCACCAGTGATCCTGGACAGGGGCTGGACTATGGCTACACCTTC; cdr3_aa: CATSDPGQGLDYGYTF
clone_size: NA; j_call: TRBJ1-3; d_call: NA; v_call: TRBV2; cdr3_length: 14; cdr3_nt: TGTGCCAGCAGTGATGTGAGCTCTGGAAACACCATATATTTT; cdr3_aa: CASSDVSSGNTIYF
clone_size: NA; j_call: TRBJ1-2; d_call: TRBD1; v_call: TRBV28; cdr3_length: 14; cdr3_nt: TGTGCCAGCAGGAAGGGACAGGGTCTGGGTGGCTACACCTTC; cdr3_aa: CASRKGQGLGGYTF
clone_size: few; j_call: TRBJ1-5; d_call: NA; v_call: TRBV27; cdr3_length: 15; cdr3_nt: TGTGCCAGCAGTCCTTGGACAGCTAGCAATCAGCCCCAGCATTTT; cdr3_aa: CASSPWTASNQPQHF
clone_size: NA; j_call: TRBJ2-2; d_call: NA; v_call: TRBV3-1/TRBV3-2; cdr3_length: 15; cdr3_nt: TGTGCCAGCTCGGAAAGAGGTGGGAACACCGGGGAGCTGTTTTTT; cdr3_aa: CASSERGGNTGELFF
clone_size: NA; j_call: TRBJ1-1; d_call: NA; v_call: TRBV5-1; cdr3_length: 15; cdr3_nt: TGCGCCAGCAGCTTGAGACAGAACATGAACACTGAAGCTTTCTTT; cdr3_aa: CASSLRQNMNTEAFF
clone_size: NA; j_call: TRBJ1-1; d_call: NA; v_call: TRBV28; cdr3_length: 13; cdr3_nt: TGTGCCATCTCGGCGGGGGGGAACACTGAAGCTTTCTTT; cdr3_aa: CAISAGGNTEAFF
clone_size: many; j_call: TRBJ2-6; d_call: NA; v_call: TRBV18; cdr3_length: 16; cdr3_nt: TGTGCCAGCTCACCTCTGACACGGTCTGGGGCCAACGTCCTGACTTTC; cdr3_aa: CASSPLTRSGANVLTF
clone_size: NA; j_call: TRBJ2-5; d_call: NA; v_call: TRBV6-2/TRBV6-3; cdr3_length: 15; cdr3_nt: TGTGCCAGCAGTCAGAGAAAACAGGGCCAAGAGACCCAGTACTTC; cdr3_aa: CASSQRKQGQETQYF
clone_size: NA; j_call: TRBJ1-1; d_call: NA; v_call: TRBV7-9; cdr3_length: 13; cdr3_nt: TGTGCCAGCAGCCCCGCCGGGAACACTGAAGCTTTCTTT; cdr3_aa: CASSPAGNTEAFF
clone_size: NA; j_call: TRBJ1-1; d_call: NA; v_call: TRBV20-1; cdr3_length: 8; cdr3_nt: TGCAGTGCCGGGACATCTTTCTTT; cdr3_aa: CSAGTSFF
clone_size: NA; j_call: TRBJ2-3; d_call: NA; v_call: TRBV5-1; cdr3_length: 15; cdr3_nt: TGCGCCAGCAGCTTGGCGGGGGTTGGGACAGATACGCAGTATTTT; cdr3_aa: CASSLAGVGTDTQYF
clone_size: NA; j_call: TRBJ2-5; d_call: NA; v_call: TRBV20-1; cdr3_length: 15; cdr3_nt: TGCAGTGCTAGTCAGGGGATGGGACGCGGGGAGACCCAGTACTTC; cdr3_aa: CSASQGMGRGETQYF
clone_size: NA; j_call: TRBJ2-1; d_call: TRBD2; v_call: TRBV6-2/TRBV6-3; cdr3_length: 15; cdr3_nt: TGTGCCAGCAGCCTAGCGGGGGAATCCTACAATGAGCAGTTCTTC; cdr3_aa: CASSLAGESYNEQFF
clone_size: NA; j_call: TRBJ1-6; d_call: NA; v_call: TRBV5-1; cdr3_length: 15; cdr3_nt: TGCGCCAGCAGCGCCCGGACAGATATTAATTCACCCCTCCACTTT; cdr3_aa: CASSARTDINSPLHF
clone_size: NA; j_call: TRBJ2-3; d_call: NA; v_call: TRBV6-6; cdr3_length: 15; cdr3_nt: TGTGCCAGCAGTTACATGGCGGGCCTAGGAGATACGCAGTATTTT; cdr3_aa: CASSYMAGLGDTQYF
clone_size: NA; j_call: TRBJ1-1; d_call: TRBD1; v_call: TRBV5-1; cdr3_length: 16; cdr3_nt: TGCGCCAGCAGCTTAGGGGACAGGGTTACGGGCACTGAAGCTTTCTTT; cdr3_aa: CASSLGDRVTGTEAFF
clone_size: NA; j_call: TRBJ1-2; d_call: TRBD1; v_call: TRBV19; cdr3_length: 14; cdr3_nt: TGTGCCAGTAGTGCGGGGACAGGGAACTATGGCTACACCTTC; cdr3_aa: CASSAGTGNYGYTF
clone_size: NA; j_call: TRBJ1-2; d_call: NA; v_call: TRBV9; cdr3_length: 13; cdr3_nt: TGTGCCAGCAGGAGGGCAGGGACTTATGGCTACACCTTC; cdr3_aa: CASRRAGTYGYTF
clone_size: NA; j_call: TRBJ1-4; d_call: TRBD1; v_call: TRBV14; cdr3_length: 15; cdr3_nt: TGTGCCAGCAGCCACCTCGGGACAGGGGATGAAAAACTGTTTTTT; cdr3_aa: CASSHLGTGDEKLFF
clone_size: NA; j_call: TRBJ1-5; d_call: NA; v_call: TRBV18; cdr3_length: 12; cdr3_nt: TGTGCCAGCTCACCGACGGGTCAGCCCCAGCATTTT; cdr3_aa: CASSPTGQPQHF
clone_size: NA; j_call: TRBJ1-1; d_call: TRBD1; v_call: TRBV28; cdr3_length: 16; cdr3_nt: TGTGCCAGCAGTTTTTCCAGGGACAGGGGAGAGACTGAAGCTTTCTTT; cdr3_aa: CASSFSRDRGETEAFF
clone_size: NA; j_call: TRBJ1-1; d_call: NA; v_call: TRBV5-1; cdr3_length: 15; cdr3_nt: TGCGCCAGCAGCTTGGTTCCGGGGTTGAACACTGAAGCTTTCTTT; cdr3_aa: CASSLVPGLNTEAFF
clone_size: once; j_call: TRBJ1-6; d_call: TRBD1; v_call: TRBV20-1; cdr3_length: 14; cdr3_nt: TGCAGTGCTAGTCGCAGGACAGGGTATTCACCCCTCCACTTT; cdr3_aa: CSASRRTGYSPLHF
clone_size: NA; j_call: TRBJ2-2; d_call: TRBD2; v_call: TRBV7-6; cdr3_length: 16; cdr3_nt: TGTGCCAGCAGCACCCCCGGGGGGTTAAACACCGGGGAGCTGTTTTTT; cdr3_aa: CASSTPGGLNTGELFF
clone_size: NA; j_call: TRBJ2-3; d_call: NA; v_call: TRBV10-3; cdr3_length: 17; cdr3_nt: TGTGCCATCAGTGGAGAGACAGAAGGGTTTAGCACAGATACGCAGTATTTT; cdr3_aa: CAISGETEGFSTDTQYF
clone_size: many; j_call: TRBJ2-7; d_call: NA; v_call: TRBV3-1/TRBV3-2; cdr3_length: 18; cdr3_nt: TGTGCCAGCAGCCAAGTTAACGGGCTAGCGCCAACCTCCTACGAGCAGTACTTC; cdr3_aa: CASSQVNGLAPTSYEQYF
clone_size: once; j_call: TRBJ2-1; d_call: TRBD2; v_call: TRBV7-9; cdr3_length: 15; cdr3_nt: TGTGCCAGCAGACCTAGCGGGGGAGCCCACAATGAGCAGTTCTTC; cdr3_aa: CASRPSGGAHNEQFF
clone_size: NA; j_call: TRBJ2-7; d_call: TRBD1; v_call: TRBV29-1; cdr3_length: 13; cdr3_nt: TGCAGCGTTGAGGGCGGGACAGGCTACGAGCAGTACTTC; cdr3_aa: CSVEGGTGYEQYF
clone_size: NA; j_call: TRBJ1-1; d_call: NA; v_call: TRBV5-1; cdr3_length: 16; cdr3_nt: TGCGCCAGCAGCTCTCGAAGTCAGGGTTCCTTGACTGAAGCTTTCTTT; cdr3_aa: CASSSRSQGSLTEAFF
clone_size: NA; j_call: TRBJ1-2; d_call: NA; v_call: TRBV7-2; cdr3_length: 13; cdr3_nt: TGTGCCAGCAGCTTAGACAGGGTGCTTGGCTACACCTTC; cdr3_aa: CASSLDRVLGYTF